The entry below gives a single TCR beta chain sequence along with its context. It lacks a known antigen. There are no base qualities to consult, and no much larger clone falls within one base. The sample is drawn from a study of blood T cell repertoires in COVID-19 (dated by TCRdb to 2018 to 2020). With respect to the entire study: The collaborator samples originated in the United States, Italy and Spain and spanned the acute and convalescent phases of COVID-19. The prospective study material was composed of cDNA or gDNA derived from T cells, B-cell-depleted T cells, or PBMCs. Subjects who had been exposed to COVID-19, were actively infected with it, or had recovered from it provided the deeply sampled blood TCRbeta repertoires that made up the dataset. The repertoires were made available in a free public database intended to serve as a resource for research on the immune response to SARS-CoV-2. Samples were obtained from the ongoing ImmuneRACE study (first 160 participants) and from roughly 1,300 subjects provided by 6 global collaborators. The sample metadata nearly always contained a de-identified subject ID, COVID-19 status, age in years and sex. Where available, HLA class I and class II types were taken from metadata supplied by the sample provider and were not determined by assay-based typing. Overall study outcomes, separate from this receptor: The amount of clinical and demographic metadata varied by source and participant and was provided uncurated.

V sheds 6 bases and J sheds 6 bases, leaving 23 bases between their ends. From the cysteine through the phenylalanine, the CDR3 covers 16 amino acids. The DNA shown is the 48-base CDR3, in frame from base 1. In the germline V gene (reference sequence), CDR1 corresponds to SEHNR and CDR2 to FQNEAQ. Samples from volunteer blood donors who had recovered from COVID-19 were contributed by a second Seattle source. Whole blood was collected in K2EDTA tubes by collaborating institutions according to the institutions' own protocols. Collaborator samples were shipped for TCRbeta analysis as frozen whole blood, isolated PBMCs, or DNA extracted from either sample type. The immunoSEQ Assay, a bias-controlled multiplex PCR, was used to amplify TCRbeta CDR3 regions from genomic DNA. Processing in the source paper ran as follows. The number of nucleated cells in each sample was estimated by amplification of reference gene primers within the assay. To quantify the absolute abundance of each unique TCRbeta CDR3 rearrangement, sequence reads were collapsed and filtered. For each sample, productive Simpson clonality was calculated as the square root of Simpson's diversity index across productive rearrangements. TCRdb holds this immuneACCESS table with in-frame rearrangements only. Some clones are missing; in checked studies, unresolved V genes explain under half, and the rest has no known cause. The DNA was the basis for D and trimming; V, J and clone size are from that table. This sample is represented by under 250,000 clones; about 89% of them were singletons. The leading ten clones occupy 1.5% to 2% of the sample.

The sequence was collected from a woman aged 55-70 years who had recovered from COVID-19. Material for sequencing was peripheral blood. The chain is assembled from TRBV7-9 and TRBJ1-1, and TRBD1 may be the D gene, going by 6 matching bases. CDR3 region: CASSYGNRVEAPEAFF. The DNA is as follows: TGTGCCAGCAGTTATGGGAACAGGGTTGAGGCGCCTGAAGCTTTCTTT.